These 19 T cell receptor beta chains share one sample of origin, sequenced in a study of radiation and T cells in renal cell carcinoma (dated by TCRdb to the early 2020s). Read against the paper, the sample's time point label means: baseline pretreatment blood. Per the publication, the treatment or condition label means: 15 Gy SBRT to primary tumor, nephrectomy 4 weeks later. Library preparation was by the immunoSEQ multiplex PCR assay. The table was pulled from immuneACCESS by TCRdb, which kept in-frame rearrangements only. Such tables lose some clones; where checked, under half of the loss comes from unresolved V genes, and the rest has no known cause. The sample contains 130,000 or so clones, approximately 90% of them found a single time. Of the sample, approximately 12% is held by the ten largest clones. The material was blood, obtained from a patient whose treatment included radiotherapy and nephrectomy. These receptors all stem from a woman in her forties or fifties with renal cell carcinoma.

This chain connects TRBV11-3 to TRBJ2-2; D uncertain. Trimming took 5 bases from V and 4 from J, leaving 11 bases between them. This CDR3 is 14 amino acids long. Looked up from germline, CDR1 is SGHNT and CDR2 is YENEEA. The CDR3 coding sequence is TGTGCCAGCAGCAGGATAGTGGGCACCGGGGAGCTGTTTTTT. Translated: CASSRIVGTGELFF.

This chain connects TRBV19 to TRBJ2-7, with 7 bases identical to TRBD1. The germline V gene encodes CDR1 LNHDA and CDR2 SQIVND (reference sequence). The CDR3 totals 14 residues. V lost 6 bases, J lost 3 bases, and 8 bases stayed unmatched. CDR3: CASRQTGKDYEQYF. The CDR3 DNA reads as TGTGCCAGTAGGCAGACAGGGAAAGACTACGAGCAGTACTTC.

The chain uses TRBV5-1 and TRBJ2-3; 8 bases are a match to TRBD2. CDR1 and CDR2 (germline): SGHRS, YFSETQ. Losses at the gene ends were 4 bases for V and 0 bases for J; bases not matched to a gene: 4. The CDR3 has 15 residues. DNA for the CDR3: TGCGCCAGCAGCATTAGCGGGGTCAGCACAGATACGCAGTATTTT. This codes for CASSISGVSTDTQYF.

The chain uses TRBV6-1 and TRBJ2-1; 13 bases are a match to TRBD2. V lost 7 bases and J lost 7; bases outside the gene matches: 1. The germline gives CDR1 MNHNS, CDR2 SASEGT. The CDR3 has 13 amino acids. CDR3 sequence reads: CASILAGGNEQFF. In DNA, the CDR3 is TGTGCCAGCATACTAGCGGGGGGGAATGAGCAGTTCTTC.

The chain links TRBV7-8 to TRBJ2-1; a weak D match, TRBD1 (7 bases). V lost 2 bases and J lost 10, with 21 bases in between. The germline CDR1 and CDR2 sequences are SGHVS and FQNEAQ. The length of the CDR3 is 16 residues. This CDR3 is CASSLTTGVQGGEQFF. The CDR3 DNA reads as TGTGCCAGCAGCTTAACTACAGGGGTTCAGGGGGGAGAGCAGTTCTTC.

In DNA, the CDR3 is TGCAGCGTTGAGCAGGGCTTAGGCTACACCTTC. Translated, it gives CSVEQGLGYTF. The chain carries TRBV29-1 and TRBJ1-2; tentatively, D is TRBD1 (5 bases). Germline CDR1 and CDR2: SQVTM and ANQGSEA. This CDR3 is 11 amino acids long. Between the trimmed V and J ends, which lost 3 bases and 8 bases, there was a span of 10 bases.

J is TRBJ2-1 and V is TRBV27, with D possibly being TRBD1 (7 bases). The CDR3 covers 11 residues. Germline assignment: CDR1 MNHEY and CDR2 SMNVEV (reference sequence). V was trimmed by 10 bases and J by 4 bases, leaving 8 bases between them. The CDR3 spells CATGGYNEQFF. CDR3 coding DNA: TGTGCCACAGGGGGGTACAATGAGCAGTTCTTC.

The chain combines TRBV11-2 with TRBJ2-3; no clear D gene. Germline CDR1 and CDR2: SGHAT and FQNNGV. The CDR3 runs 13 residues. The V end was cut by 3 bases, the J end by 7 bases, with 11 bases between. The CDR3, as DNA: TGTGCCAGCAGCTTTTTGGGTTCAAATACGCAGTATTTT. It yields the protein CASSFLGSNTQYF.

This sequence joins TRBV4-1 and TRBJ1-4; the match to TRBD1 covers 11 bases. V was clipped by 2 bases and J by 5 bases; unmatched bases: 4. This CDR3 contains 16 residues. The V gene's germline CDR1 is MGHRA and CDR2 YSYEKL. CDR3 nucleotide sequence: TGCGCCAGCAGCCAATTTGGACAGGGGGCGAATGAAAAACTGTTTTTT. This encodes CASSQFGQGANEKLFF.

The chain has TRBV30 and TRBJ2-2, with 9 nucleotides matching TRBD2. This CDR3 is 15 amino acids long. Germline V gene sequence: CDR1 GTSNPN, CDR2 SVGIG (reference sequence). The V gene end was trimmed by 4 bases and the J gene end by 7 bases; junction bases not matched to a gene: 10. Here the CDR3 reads CAWTSAGGPGGELFF. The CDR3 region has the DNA TGTGCCTGGACCTCGGCGGGGGGGCCGGGCGGGGAGCTGTTTTTT.

The CDR3 protein is CASRQAGAGQETQYF. The CDR3 nucleotides are TGTGCCAGCAGACAAGCGGGGGCGGGCCAAGAGACCCAGTACTTC. The chain combines TRBV6-5 with TRBJ2-5; 8 bases are a match to TRBD2. CDR1 and CDR2 (germline): MNHEY, SVGAGI. Trimming removed 6 bases from V and 1 base from J; junction bases left unmatched: 7. The CDR3 has 15 amino acids.

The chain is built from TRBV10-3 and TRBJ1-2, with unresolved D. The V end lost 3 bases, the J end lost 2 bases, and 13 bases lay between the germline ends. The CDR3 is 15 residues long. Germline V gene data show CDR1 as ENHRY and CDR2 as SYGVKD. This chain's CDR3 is CAISDAVSYNYGYTF. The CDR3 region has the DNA TGTGCCATCAGTGATGCTGTAAGTTACAACTATGGCTACACCTTC.

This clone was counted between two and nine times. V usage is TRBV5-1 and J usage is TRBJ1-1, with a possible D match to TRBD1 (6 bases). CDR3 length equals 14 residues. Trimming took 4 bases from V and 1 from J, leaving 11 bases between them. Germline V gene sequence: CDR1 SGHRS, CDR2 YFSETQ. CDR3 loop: CASSPGQTNTEAFF. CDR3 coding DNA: TGCGCCAGCAGCCCGGGACAAACGAACACTGAAGCTTTCTTT.

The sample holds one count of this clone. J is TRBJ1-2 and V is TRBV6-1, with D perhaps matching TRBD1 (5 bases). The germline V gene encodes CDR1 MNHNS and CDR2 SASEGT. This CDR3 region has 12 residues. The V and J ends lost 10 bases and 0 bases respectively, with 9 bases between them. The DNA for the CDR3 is TGTGCCATCCCGACAGCTAACTATGGCTACACCTTC. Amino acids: CAIPTANYGYTF.

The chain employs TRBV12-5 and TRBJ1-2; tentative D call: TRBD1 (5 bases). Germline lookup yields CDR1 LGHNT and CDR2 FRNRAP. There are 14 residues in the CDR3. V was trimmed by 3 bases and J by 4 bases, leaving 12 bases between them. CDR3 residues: CASGFYWGAYGYTF. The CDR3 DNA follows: TGTGCTAGTGGTTTTTACTGGGGCGCCTATGGCTACACCTTC.

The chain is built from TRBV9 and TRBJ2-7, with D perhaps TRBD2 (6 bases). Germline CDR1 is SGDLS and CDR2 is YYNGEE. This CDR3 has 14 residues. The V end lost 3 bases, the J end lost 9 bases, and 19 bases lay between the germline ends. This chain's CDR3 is CASSGGPGTLGQYF. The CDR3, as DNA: TGTGCCAGCAGCGGAGGCCCTGGGACTTTGGGGCAGTACTTC.

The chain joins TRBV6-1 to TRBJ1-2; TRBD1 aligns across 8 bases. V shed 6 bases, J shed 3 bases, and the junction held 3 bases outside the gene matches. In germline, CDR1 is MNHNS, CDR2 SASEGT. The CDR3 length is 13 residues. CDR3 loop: CASRTDRDYGYTF. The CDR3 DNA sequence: TGTGCCAGCAGAACGGACAGGGACTATGGCTACACCTTC.

CDR3 protein: CASSLAGQVLNEQFF. DNA for the CDR3: TGCGCCAGCAGCTTGGCGGGACAGGTTCTCAATGAGCAGTTCTTC. The rearrangement links TRBV5-1 to TRBJ2-1; 8 bases fit TRBD1. This CDR3 has 15 amino acids. Germline V gene sequence: CDR1 SGHRS, CDR2 YFSETQ. Trimming took 0 bases from V and 6 from J; bases not matched to a gene: 5.

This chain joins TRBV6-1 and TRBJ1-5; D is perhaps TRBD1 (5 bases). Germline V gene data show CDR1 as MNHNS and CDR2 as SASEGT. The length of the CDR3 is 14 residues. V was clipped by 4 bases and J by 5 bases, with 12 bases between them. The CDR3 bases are TGTGCCAGCAGTGGAGGGTGGGGGGATCAGCCCCAGCATTTT. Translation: CASSGGWGDQPQHF.